This passage covers 22 T cell receptor beta chains from one sample sequenced in a study of low-dose radiotherapy and immunotherapy resistance in tumors. Alpha- and beta-chain coverage of first-strand cDNA came from TRAV- and TRBV-specific primers. TCRs were put through roughly 20 PCR cycles of amplification with Phusion. A constant-region primer and the V-primer adapter served as the primer pair. One entry per CDR3 protein, called by TCRdb with MiXCR from the reads. The table has roughly 8,300 distinct CDR3 sequences, about 59% seen once. The receptor source for this set is a human donor with advanced metastatic prostate, ovarian, gallbladder or colorectal cancer (not recorded which). This table probably holds off-target reads from a library built for another chain.

The gene calls are TRBV19 and TRBJ1-1, with D perhaps matching TRBD1 (5 bases). Per the germline V gene, CDR1 is LNHDA and CDR2 is SQIVND (reference sequence). This CDR3 is 13 amino acids long. Trimming shortened V by 6 bases and J by 8 bases, and 16 bases separated the two germline ends. CDR3 DNA sequence: TGTGCCAGTAGCCTAACAAGTTGGGGCGAAGCTTTCTTT. This encodes CASSLTSWGEAFF. The full variable domain, with the rest looked up from reference TRBV19 and TRBJ1-1, is DGGITQSPKYLFRKEGQNVTLSCEQNLNHDAMYWYRQDPGQGLRLIYYSQIVNDFQKGDIAEGYSVSREKKESFPLTVTSAQKNPTAFYLCASSLTSWGEAFFGQGTRLTVV.

V and J are TRBV19 and TRBJ1-4; 7 nucleotides line up with TRBD1. Germline values: CDR1 LNHDA, CDR2 SQIVND (reference sequence). The junction had 12 bases not matched to a gene; V was cut back by 6 bases and J by 8 bases. The CDR3 contains 15 residues. In nucleotides, the CDR3 is TGTGCCAGTAGCCCATTCGAGACAGGGCAAGAAAAACTGTTTTTT. This gives the protein CASSPFETGQEKLFF.

The chain recombines TRBV28 with TRBJ1-5, with D tentatively TRBD1 (5 bases). V dropped 4 bases and J dropped 7 bases, with 11 bases sitting between them. Germline V gives CDR1 MDHEN, CDR2 SYDVKM. The CDR3 has 13 amino acids. The CDR3 coding sequence is TGTGCCAGCAGTTCGGCAACAGGACAGCCCCAGCATTTT. It translates to CASSSATGQPQHF.

The J gene is TRBJ1-5, the V gene TRBV5-1; 9 nucleotides line up with TRBD1. V was clipped by 4 bases and J by 4 bases; unmatched bases: 3. Germline values: CDR1 SGHRS, CDR2 YFSETQ. CDR3 size: 14 residues. CDR3 sequence (DNA): TGCGCCAGCAGCACAGGGACAGGGAATCAGCCCCAGCATTTT. Encoded protein: CASSTGTGNQPQHF.

The chain combines TRBV5-1 with TRBJ2-4; 10 bases are shared with TRBD1. The junction had 4 bases not matched to a gene; V was cut back by 7 bases and J by 6 bases. This CDR3 region has 13 residues. Germline assignment: CDR1 SGHRS and CDR2 YFSETQ. The CDR3 DNA sequence: TGCGCCAGCGCCGGACAGGGGGTAAACATTCAGTACTTC. As protein: CASAGQGVNIQYF.

The V gene is TRBV4-3, the J gene TRBJ2-7; D may correspond to TRBD1 or TRBD2 (5 bases each). V lost 5 bases to trimming and J lost 1 base, with 15 bases between them. The CDR3 is 15 amino acids. CDR1 and CDR2 from the germline V gene are LGHNA and YSLEER. In DNA, the CDR3 is TGCGCCAGCAGCTCCGGGGAGAGGGGTTCCTACGAGCAGTACTTC. Amino acid sequence: CASSSGERGSYEQYF.

The genes are TRBV5-1 and TRBJ1-1; TRBD1 is a possible D gene (6 bases). The germline V gene encodes CDR1 SGHRS and CDR2 YFSETQ. Trimming shortened V by 4 bases and J by 9 bases, and 13 bases separated the two germline ends. The CDR3 has 12 amino acids. The CDR3 DNA sequence: TGCGCCAGCAGCCTGGACGGGGGGCAAGCTTTCTTT. Its protein product is CASSLDGGQAFF.

In this sample, this clonotype turned up a few times. The chain links TRBV5-4 to TRBJ2-3, with TRBD1 matching 7 bases. CDR1 and CDR2 (germline): SGHNT, YYREEE (reference sequence). V was clipped by 4 bases and J by 2 bases; unmatched bases: 7. This CDR3 is 15 amino acids long. Written as DNA, the CDR3 is TGTGCCAGCAGCGATGACAGGGACCACACAGATACGCAGTATTTT. Residues: CASSDDRDHTDTQYF.

This chain connects TRBV29-1 to TRBJ1-5; maybe TRBD1 (6 bases). The V gene's germline CDR1 is SQVTM and CDR2 ANQGSEA. Trimming pared 4 bases from V and 2 bases from J, leaving 12 bases between. CDR3 length: 14 amino acids. CDR3 sequence: CSVADRKGNQPQHF. CDR3 in DNA: TGCAGCGTTGCTGACAGGAAGGGCAATCAGCCCCAGCATTTT. Full variable domain (rest looked up from reference TRBV29-1 and TRBJ1-5): SAVISQKPSRDICQRGTSLTIQCQVDSQVTMMFWYRQQPGQSLTLIATANQGSEATYESGFVIDKFPISRPNLTFSTLTVSNMSPEDSSIYLCSVADRKGNQPQHFGDGTRLSIL.

The rearrangement links TRBV4-3 to TRBJ2-3; no reliable D call. The CDR3 is made up of 16 amino acids. V gave up 0 bases and J gave up 2 bases, with 12 bases separating them. Germline V gene lookup returns CDR1 LGHNA and CDR2 YSLEER. CDR3 DNA sequence: TGCGCCAGCAGCCAAGATCTTATGCAGACCACAGATACGCAGTATTTT. This codes for CASSQDLMQTTDTQYF.

This clonotype is medium-sized in the sample. Mismatch with germline at one junction end may stem from a read error. V gene TRBV4-3 combines with J gene TRBJ1-1; D gene uncertain. This CDR3 has 12 residues. Germline loops: CDR1 LGHNA, CDR2 YSLEER. CDR3 amino acids: CASSFMNAEAFF. DNA for the CDR3: TGCGCCAGCAGCTTTATGAACGCTGAAGCTTTCTTT.

The rearrangement joins TRBV3-1 to TRBJ1-3; D unresolved. Looked up from germline, CDR1 is LGHDT and CDR2 is YNNKEL (reference sequence). Trimming removed 3 bases from V and 2 bases from J, with 8 bases in between. The CDR3 is made up of 14 amino acids. The CDR3 loop is CASSQNSPGNTIYF. CDR3 DNA: TGTGCCAGCAGCCAGAACAGTCCTGGAAACACCATATATTTT.

V usage is TRBV28 and J usage is TRBJ2-7; either TRBD1 or TRBD2 may supply D (5 bases each). Germline CDR1 MDHEN, CDR2 SYDVKM. The germline V and J ends were trimmed by 4 bases and 11 bases, with 24 bases remaining between them. The CDR3 spans 15 residues. This CDR3 is CASSSPGRRLFGEYF. The DNA for the CDR3 is TGTGCCAGCAGTTCACCGGGACGGAGGCTGTTTGGGGAGTACTTC.

The rearrangement uses TRBV2 and TRBJ2-3; 7 bases line up with TRBD2. This CDR3 is 13 amino acids long. The V segment lost 6 bases and the J segment 2 bases; nucleotides outside the gene matches: 2. The germline CDR1 and CDR2 sequences are SNHLY and FYNNEI. CDR3 DNA sequence: TGTGCCAGCAGGCTAGCGGACACAGATACGCAGTATTTT. Translation gives CASRLADTDTQYF.

The chain carries TRBV15 and TRBJ2-1; 8 bases align to TRBD2. J gave up 6 bases and V 0 bases, and 4 bases lay outside the gene matches. CDR1 LNHNV and CDR2 YYDKDF come from the germline V gene (reference sequence). The CDR3 totals 15 residues. The CDR3 DNA sequence: TGTGCCACCAGCAGAGATCCGCTAGCGGGCAATGAGCAGTTCTTC. Amino acid sequence: CATSRDPLAGNEQFF.

This clonotype has just a few counts. V gene TRBV6-2 or TRBV6-3 combines with J gene TRBJ2-2; 7 bases agree with TRBD1. Per germline, CDR1 MNHEY and CDR2 SVGEGT. The V and J ends lost 0 bases and 5 bases, in that order; junction bases with no gene match: 0. The CDR3 length is 14 residues. In DNA, the CDR3 is TGTGCCAGCAGTTACTCACAGGGGACCGGGGAGCTGTTTTTT. Residues: CASSYSQGTGELFF.

V and J are TRBV9 and TRBJ2-3; TRBD2 matches 10 bases. CDR3 length equals 16 residues. Trimming cost V 3 bases and J 2 bases; bases outside gene matches: 6. The V gene's germline CDR1 is SGDLS and CDR2 YYNGEE. This chain's CDR3 is CASSALAGGNTDTQYF. CDR3 nucleotide sequence: TGTGCCAGCAGCGCTTTAGCGGGGGGTAACACAGATACGCAGTATTTT.

V gene TRBV3-1 combines with J gene TRBJ1-2; D uncertain. Trimming pared 4 bases from V and 2 bases from J, leaving 5 bases between. CDR3 length: 12 amino acids. CDR1 is LGHDT, CDR2 YNNKEL, per germline (reference sequence). CDR3 residues: CASSLDNYGYTF. In DNA form, the CDR3 reads TGTGCCAGCAGCCTAGACAACTATGGCTACACCTTC.

This clonotype was seen a few times. The rearrangement links TRBV6-4 to TRBJ2-1, with no clear D. The CDR3 runs 13 residues. From germline, CDR1 is MRHNA and CDR2 SNTAGT. Trimming removed 5 bases from V and 6 bases from J, with 11 bases in between. This CDR3 reads CASSFAASNEQFF. CDR3 nucleotides: TGTGCCAGCAGTTTCGCAGCGAGCAATGAGCAGTTCTTC.

The genes are TRBV7-2 and TRBJ1-5, with 8 bases matching TRBD1. Per the germline V gene, CDR1 is SGHTA and CDR2 is FQGNSA. Losses at the gene ends were 2 bases for V and 6 bases for J; bases not matched to a gene: 9. This CDR3 is built from 16 residues. The CDR3 spells CASSLRGGQGGQPQHF. CDR3 DNA: TGTGCCAGCAGCTTACGCGGAGGACAGGGCGGTCAGCCCCAGCATTTT.

The V gene is TRBV28, the J gene TRBJ1-5; weak D call: TRBD1 (6 bases). Per the germline V gene, CDR1 is MDHEN and CDR2 is SYDVKM. Deletions cut 5 bases from V and 3 bases from J, with 17 bases between. The CDR3 sequence is 16 residues long. CDR3 coding DNA: TGTGCCAGCAGTGCCGTTTGGCAGGGGCCCAATCAGCCCCAGCATTTT. Residues: CASSAVWQGPNQPQHF.

This clonotype was counted between two and nine times. V usage is TRBV28 and J usage is TRBJ2-1, with D possibly matching TRBD1 (6 bases). The CDR3 is 18 residues long. The V and J ends lost 5 bases and 3 bases respectively, with 23 bases between them. CDR1 and CDR2 from the germline V gene are MDHEN and SYDVKM. The CDR3 sequence: CASSATLSTGQYYNEQFF. As DNA, the CDR3 is TGTGCCAGCAGTGCTACCCTCTCTACAGGGCAGTACTACAATGAGCAGTTCTTC.